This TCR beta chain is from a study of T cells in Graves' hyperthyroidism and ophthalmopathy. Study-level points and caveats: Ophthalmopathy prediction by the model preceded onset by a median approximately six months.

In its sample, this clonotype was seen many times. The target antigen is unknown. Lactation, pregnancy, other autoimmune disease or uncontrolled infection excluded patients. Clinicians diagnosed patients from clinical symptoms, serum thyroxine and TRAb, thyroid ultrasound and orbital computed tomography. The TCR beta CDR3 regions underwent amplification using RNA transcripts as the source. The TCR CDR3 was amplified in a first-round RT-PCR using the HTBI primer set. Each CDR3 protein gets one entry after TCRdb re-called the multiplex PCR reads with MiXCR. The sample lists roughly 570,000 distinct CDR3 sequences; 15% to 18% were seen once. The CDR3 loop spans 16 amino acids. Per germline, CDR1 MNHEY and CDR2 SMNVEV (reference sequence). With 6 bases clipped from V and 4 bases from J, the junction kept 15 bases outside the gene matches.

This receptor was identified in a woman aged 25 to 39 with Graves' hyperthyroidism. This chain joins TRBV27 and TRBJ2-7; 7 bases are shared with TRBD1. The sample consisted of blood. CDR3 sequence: CASRELFDRADYEQYF. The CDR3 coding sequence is TGTGCCAGCAGAGAACTCTTTGACAGGGCGGATTACGAGCAGTACTTC.